What follows is one TCR beta chain and its context. Its cognate antigen is unknown. The data were obtained in a study of T cell responses to AZD1222 COVID-19 vaccine. Study results and caveats: Reportedly, nearly half of unique spike TCRs recognized epitopes outside B.1.351/B.1.1.7 mutations. There were mostly white British donors and more females than males, and clonal diversity was possibly underestimated. Repertoire samples came only from after the peak T cell response. Seropositive status at baseline applied to only 6 or 7 AZD1222 recipients.

Trimming shortened V by 5 bases and J by 2 bases, and 7 bases separated the two germline ends. This CDR3 has 11 residues. Germline V gene sequence: CDR1 SQVTM, CDR2 ANQGSEA. Method: immunoSEQ multiplex PCR; TCRdb's copy keeps in-frame clones and lacks some. This table has approximately 270,000 clones, almost 95% appearing once. This clonotype was sampled from an adult who received the AZD1222 COVID-19 vaccine. The chain combines TRBV29-1 with TRBJ2-7; D uncertain. The sample here was peripheral blood, taken 28 days after the second AZD1222 dose. The CDR3 DNA follows: TGCAGCGTTCTAGACGCCTACGAGCAGTACTTC. Translating it yields CSVLDAYEQYF.